This TCR beta chain was recovered during a study of molecular identifiers for immune sequencing clone quantification (dated 2018 in TCRdb). Concerning the study at large: In a replicate experiment, RNA from around 20,000 or 100,000 naive CD8 T cells was split into five aliquots, four of which were sequenced. The study was a methods study using CD8 T cells to benchmark molecular-identifier clustering-based TCR repertoire sequencing (MIDCIRS) and TCR RNA copy counting.

Overall results and qualifications from the work: When barcode sub-clustering was omitted, TCR diversity was inflated by chimeric consensus sequences, with chimeras reaching as high as 47%. Highly expanded clone sizes could be underestimated if identical TCR molecules share a barcode. Spiked-in Jurkat TCR RNA equivalent to a single cell was reported to be detectable even among approximately 900,000 naive CD8 T cells. Modeling gave around 3.3 recovered TCR RNA copies per cell versus about 10 by digital PCR, implying approximately 30% capture efficiency. Naive libraries contained spiked-in Jurkat TCR RNA (approximately nine copies' worth), which is not part of the donor repertoire. In CMV-specific effector cells, clones with more than 20 RNA copies contained over 98% of molecules, whereas in naive cells such clones contained under 1% of molecules.

In its sample, this clonotype was seen a few times. It lacks a known antigen. Base qualities are not at hand, and no much larger clone is one base apart. Library preparation employed PCR. TCRdb shows the sequencer as NextSeq 500. Bulk TCR libraries were made following a previously described method, with the TCR primers given in Table S5. The Qiagen AllPrep DNA/RNA kit was used to purify total RNA. Reads from multiple sequencing runs of the same library were pooled before analysis. In the paper's pipeline: Reads were retained only if the reads had an exact TCR constant sequence, and the retained reads were trimmed to 150 nt and grouped according to their 12-nt molecular barcodes. Reads inside each barcode group were sub-clustered using a 15% Levenshtein threshold, and a quality-weighted consensus sequence was constructed for each RNA molecule. Non-functional sequences were filtered out, along with any lower-count sequence sitting one edit away from another sequence. Based on fitting two negative binomial distributions, any barcode sub-cluster with under 20% of the maximum read count was discarded. TCRdb applied fastp at Q25 and MiXCR to the public reads, then kept only in-frame beta chains. One record per CDR3 amino acid sequence lists the most common genes and DNA. TCRdb assigned the V and J calls; the authors' analysis was not used. In this sample the table shows around 460,000 distinct CDR3 sequences, around 23% of which occur a single time. The ten largest clones capture under 0.8% of the sample.

Libraries of naive CD8 T cells were generated from roughly 21,000 to 960,000 sorted cells, with 10%, 30% or 50% of the purified RNA used. Naive CD8 T cells were FACS-sorted as CD8+CD4-CCR7+CD45RA+ on a BD FACSAria II into RLT Plus buffer. Ten to eleven TCR copies' worth of Jurkat RNA were spiked into roughly 19,000-1,000,000 naive CD8 T cell samples to test detection sensitivity. CD8 T cells were enriched using RosetteSep CD8+ T Cell Enrichment Cocktail and Ficoll-Paque, and the enriched cells then underwent ACK red cell lysis. This TCR was recovered from a human donor in good health. Some libraries in this study had Jurkat cell RNA spiked in. The sample was naive CD8+ T cells from blood, with Jurkat cell RNA spiked in. What this sample's cell subset or site label stands for: FACS-sorted CD8+CD4-CCR7+CD45RA+ naive T cells.

The DNA reads TGTGCCAGCAGTGAATTCGGACTTGGCCAAGAGACCCAGTACTTC. Its translation is CASSEFGLGQETQYF. The V gene is TRBV2 and the J gene is TRBJ2-5; a tentative D match to TRBD2 spans 5 bases. CDR1 and CDR2, looked up from the germline V gene, are SNHLY and FYNNEI. The CDR3 has 15 amino acids, counting the end cysteine and phenylalanine. Only the CDR3 portion is preserved as DNA: 45 bases, with reading frame beginning at the first base. V drops 2 bases and J drops 1 base, leaving 11 bases in between.